This T cell receptor beta chain was observed in a study of shared clonotypes between healthy human individuals. Study-wide results and caveats: In general, naive subsets displayed greater estimated richness than memory subsets did.

Splitting of each subset's genomic DNA was done evenly across several immunoSEQ plates. Produced via immunoSEQ multiplex PCR; TCRdb's table is partial and in-frame only. This table holds roughly 500,000 clones, about 96% found once. Points on this clone: Its specificity is unknown.

Trimming removed 3 bases at V and 8 bases at J, with 19 bases between. This CDR3 has 14 amino acids. CDR1 and CDR2 (germline): GTSNPN, SVGIG (reference sequence). The V and J genes are TRBV30 and TRBJ1-2; the D is unclear. Material for sequencing was naive CD4+ T cells sorted from blood. Described subset: CD45RA+ positively selected. This TCR derives from a woman younger than 45 in good health. Here the CDR3 DNA reads TGTGCCTGGAGGGATACGCGTCGGGGTTTGGGCTACACCTTC. This sequence encodes CAWRDTRRGLGYTF.